These T cell receptor beta chains were read from a single sample in a study of T cells after yellow fever vaccination. From the 5' RACE reads, TCRdb called clonotypes with MiXCR, one entry per CDR3 protein. The sample yields 250,000 to 350,000 distinct CDR3 sequences, around 6.8% seen once. The sample in question was PBMCs, obtained approximately 40 days after the first yellow fever vaccination. The receptors originated from a man younger than 30 who received the YFV17D yellow fever vaccine. CDR3s include the opening cysteine and the closing phenylalanine or tryptophan. Fields, in order: J gene, V gene, clone size, D gene, CDR3 protein, CDR3 DNA. D genes are given only for firm matches. Clone size is shown for a subset of rows, as once, few, many or a class of expanded clone.

TRBJ2-7	TRBV7-2	NA	NA	CASSFQGLAHYEQYF	TGTGCCAGCAGCTTCCAGGGGCTAGCCCACTACGAGCAGTACTTC
TRBJ2-5	TRBV12-3/TRBV12-4	NA	NA	CASRLNQETQYF	TGTGCCAGCAGACTTAACCAAGAGACCCAGTACTTC
TRBJ2-7	TRBV29-1	few	NA	CSVGEFRRYF	TGCAGCGTTGGCGAATTCCGCAGGTACTTC
TRBJ2-3	TRBV28	many	NA	CASSLSLRAADTQYF	TGTGCCAGCAGTTTATCATTGCGAGCGGCAGATACGCAGTATTTT
TRBJ2-2	TRBV7-2	few	TRBD1	CASRLDRGSTGELFF	TGTGCCAGCAGACTGGACAGGGGGAGCACCGGGGAGCTGTTTTTT
TRBJ2-7	TRBV20-1	many	TRBD2	CSGGLGGEQYF	TGCAGTGGTGGACTAGGCGGGGAGCAGTACTTC
TRBJ2-1	TRBV7-2	many	TRBD2	CASSFWAGGNEQFF	TGTGCCAGCAGCTTTTGGGCGGGGGGAAATGAGCAGTTCTTC
TRBJ2-6	TRBV20-1	NA	NA	CSARGLGSSGANVLTF	TGCAGTGCTAGAGGTCTGGGAAGCTCTGGGGCCAACGTCCTGACTTTC
TRBJ2-3	TRBV7-9	NA	NA	CASSLASSSTDTQYF	TGTGCCAGCAGCTTAGCTAGCTCGAGCACAGATACGCAGTATTTT
TRBJ2-1	TRBV9	few	NA	CASSVEGPRDEQFF	TGTGCCAGCAGCGTAGAAGGTCCTAGGGATGAGCAGTTCTTC
TRBJ2-4	TRBV7-2	few	NA	CASSFGVEYIQYF	TGTGCCAGCAGCTTCGGGGTGGAGTACATTCAGTACTTC
TRBJ2-3	TRBV6-2/TRBV6-3	NA	NA	CASSVKGHTQYF	TGTGCCAGCAGTGTAAAGGGGCATACGCAGTATTTT
TRBJ2-1	TRBV10-3	few	NA	CAISESMGVAGVSYNEQFF	TGTGCCATCAGTGAGTCGATGGGCGTGGCAGGGGTCTCCTACAATGAGCAGTTCTTC
TRBJ1-4	TRBV7-2	few	TRBD1	CASSSRQGREKLFF	TGTGCCAGCAGCTCCAGACAGGGTAGAGAAAAACTGTTTTTT
TRBJ1-3	TRBV20-1	NA	NA	CSASDRNSGNTIYF	TGCAGTGCTAGCGACAGGAACTCTGGAAACACCATATATTTT
TRBJ2-7	TRBV2	few	NA	CASSATGVGYYEQYF	TGTGCCAGCAGCGCGACAGGTGTGGGCTACTACGAGCAGTACTTC
TRBJ2-7	TRBV6-5	many	NA	CASSSTPALSYEQYF	TGTGCCAGCAGTTCGACTCCAGCCCTCTCCTACGAGCAGTACTTC
TRBJ2-3	TRBV16	NA	NA	CASSQQEGTQYF	TGTGCCAGCAGCCAACAGGAGGGTACGCAGTATTTT
TRBJ1-5	TRBV20-1	few	NA	CSASAGNQPQHF	TGCAGTGCTAGCGCGGGCAATCAGCCCCAGCATTTT
TRBJ2-5	TRBV7-2	few	NA	CASSFFAGTQYF	TGTGCCAGCAGCTTTTTCGCGGGGACCCAGTACTTC
TRBJ2-3	TRBV12-3/TRBV12-4	NA	TRBD2	CASSFQLAGGLDTQYF	TGTGCCAGCAGTTTCCAACTAGCGGGGGGGCTGGATACGCAGTATTTT
TRBJ1-2	TRBV6-1	many	NA	CASTPGENYGYTF	TGTGCCAGCACCCCGGGCGAAAACTATGGCTACACCTTC
TRBJ1-4	TRBV6-6	many	NA	CASSYLRNEKLFF	TGTGCCAGCAGTTACTTGCGAAATGAAAAACTGTTTTTT
TRBJ2-2	TRBV6-5	NA	TRBD1	CASRTGAGELFF	TGTGCCAGCAGAACAGGGGCCGGGGAGCTGTTTTTT
TRBJ2-7	TRBV7-6	many	NA	CASSLGADSYEQYF	TGTGCCAGCAGCTTAGGAGCCGATTCCTACGAGCAGTACTTC
TRBJ2-1	TRBV7-3	few	NA	CASSIGPSYNEQFF	TGTGCCAGCAGCATTGGACCCTCCTACAATGAGCAGTTCTTC
TRBJ2-6	TRBV19	few	NA	CASSVQATSGANVLTF	TGTGCCAGTAGTGTACAGGCTACCTCTGGGGCCAACGTCCTGACTTTC
TRBJ1-1	TRBV20-1	NA	NA	CSAPDRTEAFF	TGCAGTGCCCCTGACAGGACTGAAGCTTTCTTT
TRBJ2-1	TRBV20-1	many	NA	CSAREGGDEQFF	TGCAGTGCTAGAGAAGGGGGGGATGAGCAGTTCTTC
TRBJ1-1	TRBV5-1	many	TRBD1	CASSITGGGTEAFF	TGCGCCAGCAGCATTACAGGGGGGGGAACTGAAGCTTTCTTT
TRBJ1-1	TRBV7-3	few	TRBD1	CASSFTGGSTEAFF	TGTGCCAGCAGCTTCACAGGGGGATCCACTGAAGCTTTCTTT
TRBJ2-1	TRBV7-2	many	NA	CASSLLLGGPYNEQFF	TGTGCCAGCAGCTTATTGCTAGGGGGTCCCTACAATGAGCAGTTCTTC
TRBJ2-7	TRBV7-9	NA	TRBD2	CASSLTSGGPSYEQYF	TGTGCCAGCAGCTTGACTAGCGGGGGGCCCTCCTACGAGCAGTACTTC
TRBJ1-1	TRBV4-1	NA	TRBD1	CASSHPGTGNPEAFF	TGCGCCAGCAGCCATCCAGGGACAGGGAATCCTGAAGCTTTCTTT
TRBJ1-1	TRBV7-2	NA	NA	CASSLEVYSEAFF	TGTGCCAGCAGCTTAGAAGTGTACAGTGAAGCTTTCTTT
TRBJ2-3	TRBV5-1	few	NA	CASSPPWSGASPDTQYF	TGCGCCAGCAGCCCCCCATGGTCGGGGGCCTCACCAGATACGCAGTATTTT
TRBJ2-2	TRBV5-6	few	NA	CASSLVLVVGELFF	TGTGCCAGCAGCTTGGTGTTGGTGGTCGGGGAGCTGTTTTTT
TRBJ1-6	TRBV11-2	few	NA	CASSLRMGSSYNSPLHF	TGTGCCAGCAGCTTACGGATGGGGAGCTCCTATAATTCACCCCTCCACTTT
TRBJ2-1	TRBV11-1	few	TRBD2	CASQEGGGAHSHNEQFF	TGTGCCAGCCAGGAGGGCGGGGGTGCACATTCTCACAATGAGCAGTTCTTC
TRBJ2-1	TRBV11-2	few	NA	CASSLAGENNEQFF	TGTGCCAGCAGCTTAGCAGGGGAAAACAATGAGCAGTTCTTC
TRBJ1-2	TRBV7-9	NA	NA	CASSFPGNPNYGYTF	TGTGCCAGCAGCTTTCCAGGAAACCCTAACTATGGCTACACCTTC
TRBJ1-1	TRBV9	many	NA	CASSVWSQNTEAFF	TGTGCCAGCAGCGTGTGGTCGCAGAACACTGAAGCTTTCTTT
TRBJ2-5	TRBV9	few	TRBD1	CASSVGGQVGETQYF	TGTGCCAGCAGCGTAGGGGGACAGGTGGGAGAGACCCAGTACTTC
TRBJ2-5	TRBV20-1	NA	NA	CSARGARGMETQYF	TGCAGTGCCAGAGGTGCGCGCGGGATGGAGACCCAGTACTTC
TRBJ2-5	TRBV4-2	many	TRBD2	CASSGLAGGGETQYF	TGTGCCAGCAGCGGACTAGCGGGGGGAGGAGAGACCCAGTACTTC
TRBJ2-3	TRBV6-1	NA	NA	CASRFGGRGTDTQYF	TGTGCCAGCAGGTTCGGGGGGCGCGGGACAGATACGCAGTATTTT
TRBJ1-1	TRBV20-1	few	NA	CSASGRVVTEAFF	TGCAGTGCTAGCGGCAGGGTGGTCACTGAAGCTTTCTTT
TRBJ2-5	TRBV24-1	NA	TRBD2	CATSAEGAGGQETQYF	TGTGCCACCAGTGCTGAAGGAGCGGGGGGCCAAGAGACCCAGTACTTC
TRBJ1-4	TRBV2	NA	TRBD1	CASSPPLDRANEKLFF	TGTGCCAGCAGCCCTCCCCTGGACAGGGCTAATGAAAAACTGTTTTTT
TRBJ2-1	TRBV3-1	NA	NA	CASSQWPKSNEQFF	TGTGCCAGCAGCCAATGGCCTAAGTCAAATGAGCAGTTCTTC
TRBJ2-1	TRBV9	few	NA	CASGGTYNEQFF	TGTGCCAGCGGGGGTACCTACAATGAGCAGTTCTTC
TRBJ1-1	TRBV11-1	few	TRBD1	CASSLFPLIDRVNTEAFF	TGTGCCAGCAGCTTATTCCCCTTGATCGACAGGGTGAACACTGAAGCTTTCTTT
TRBJ2-5	TRBV10-3	NA	NA	CAIKVRETQYF	TGTGCCATCAAGGTCAGAGAGACCCAGTACTTC
TRBJ2-1	TRBV10-1	NA	TRBD2	CASPITSGGNNEQFF	TGCGCCAGCCCCATCACTAGCGGGGGGAACAATGAGCAGTTCTTC
TRBJ2-1	TRBV12-3/TRBV12-4	few	NA	CASSPRGYEQFF	TGTGCCAGCAGCCCCCGTGGCTATGAGCAGTTCTTC
TRBJ1-5	TRBV20-1	few	NA	CSALQYSNQPQHF	TGCAGTGCGCTACAGTATAGCAATCAGCCCCAGCATTTT
TRBJ2-5	TRBV4-2	few	TRBD2	CASSQDFSGGNSETQYF	TGTGCCAGCAGCCAAGATTTTAGCGGGGGTAATTCAGAGACCCAGTACTTC
TRBJ1-2	TRBV20-1	NA	NA	CIYRGAGYNF	TGCATCTATCGGGGGGCTGGCTACAACTTC
TRBJ2-2	TRBV9	many	NA	CASTRENTGELFF	TGTGCCAGCACCCGGGAGAACACCGGGGAGCTGTTTTTT